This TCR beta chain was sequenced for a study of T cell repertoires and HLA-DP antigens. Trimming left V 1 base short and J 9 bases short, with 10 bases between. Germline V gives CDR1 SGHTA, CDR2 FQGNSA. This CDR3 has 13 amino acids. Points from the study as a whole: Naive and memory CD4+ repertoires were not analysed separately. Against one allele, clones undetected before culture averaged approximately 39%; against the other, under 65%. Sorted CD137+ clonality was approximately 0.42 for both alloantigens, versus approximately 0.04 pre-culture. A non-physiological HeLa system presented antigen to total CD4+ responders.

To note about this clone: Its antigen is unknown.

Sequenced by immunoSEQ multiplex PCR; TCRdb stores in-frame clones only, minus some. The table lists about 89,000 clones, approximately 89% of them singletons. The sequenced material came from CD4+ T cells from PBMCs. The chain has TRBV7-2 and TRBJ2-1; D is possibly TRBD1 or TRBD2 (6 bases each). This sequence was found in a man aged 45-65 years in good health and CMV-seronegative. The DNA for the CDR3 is TGTGCCAGCAGCTTAGGGGGGCGGGGTGAGCAGTTCTTC. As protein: CASSLGGRGEQFF.